Included here is one T cell receptor (beta chain) sequence, with context. Its antigen has not been determined. Per-base quality was not reported, and no clone a single base away is much larger than it. RNA was extracted with the RNeasy kit and roughly 0.5 to 1 ug was reverse transcribed using random hexamers. The immunoSEQ multiplex PCR assay, covering 54 Vbeta and 13 Jbeta segments, was used to amplify TCR beta CDR3 regions. PCR amplification bias was corrected by using a synthetic template baseline for primer optimization and computational correction. The original methods were these. Reads were annotated to V, D and J genes per IMGT and analyzed with immunoSEQ Analyzer, keeping only productive sequences. Clonality was computed as one minus Shannon entropy normalized by log2 of the number of productive unique sequences. For each patient and control, public and private clones were evaluated among the 100 most prevalent clones. A clone was defined as Susac-specific if it was absent from the healthy and MS cohorts, from roughly 990 published viral clones and from other ImmuneACCESS disease sequences. TCRdb's own reprocessing of the public reads used fastp at Q25 and MiXCR and kept productive beta chains. Every entry covers one CDR3 protein and lists the most common genes and DNA from its rows. Clone size and V and J calls follow TCRdb, not the original study. This sample lists some 99,000 distinct CDR3 sequences; 90% to 95% were detected once. Together, the top ten hold more than 0.3% of the sample.

These data are taken from a study of CD8 T cells in Susac syndrome (dated by TCRdb to about 2019). About the investigation overall: Of the Susac syndrome patients who were sequenced, roughly six had clinically active disease and roughly eight were in clinical remission. At blood withdrawal, Susac syndrome patients were therapy-naive, treated with corticosteroids (with IVIg additionally given to some), or treated with IVIg alone. Repertoire sequencing was used to test whether CD8+ T cell activation and differentiation in Susac syndrome was antigen driven.

High-throughput TCR beta sequencing profiled peripheral blood CD8+ and CD4+ T cells from healthy donors, Susac syndrome patients and multiple sclerosis patients. The Susac syndrome patients fulfilled recently defined diagnostic criteria for definite or probable disease. Bulk CD8+ and CD4+ T cells were purified magnetically by negative isolation, whereas CD8+ TEMRA cells were enriched by FACS. Blood was collected in EDTA tubes and processed within 24 hours, with PBMCs isolated through density gradient centrifugation. PBMCs intended for TCR sequencing were frozen in liquid nitrogen and were later thawed in a 37 degrees C water bath. The sorted or isolated CD4+, CD8+ and CD8+ TEMRA cells reached a purity of at least 90%. The paper's findings and limits, for the study overall: In patients with Susac syndrome, the CD4+ T cell repertoire showed no detectable clonal expansion. The study acknowledged that relatively few individuals were included in the TCR sequencing and HLA analysis.

V is pared back by 0 bases and J by 1 base, with 6 bases lying between the germline termini. The germline V gene (reference sequence) sets CDR1 to PRHDT and CDR2 to FYEKMQ. Including cysteine and phenylalanine, the CDR3 has 14 amino acids. Only the CDR3 DNA is retained, 42 bases long and in frame from the first base. In this chain, TRBV13 is recombined with TRBJ1-2, with TRBD1 as a weak D call on 5 bases. This receptor was taken from a human donor with Susac syndrome. The sequencing input was CD4+ T cells from PBMCs. CDR3 reads: CASSLGTVNYGYTF. The DNA sequence is given as TGTGCCAGCAGCTTAGGGACAGTTAACTATGGCTACACCTTC.